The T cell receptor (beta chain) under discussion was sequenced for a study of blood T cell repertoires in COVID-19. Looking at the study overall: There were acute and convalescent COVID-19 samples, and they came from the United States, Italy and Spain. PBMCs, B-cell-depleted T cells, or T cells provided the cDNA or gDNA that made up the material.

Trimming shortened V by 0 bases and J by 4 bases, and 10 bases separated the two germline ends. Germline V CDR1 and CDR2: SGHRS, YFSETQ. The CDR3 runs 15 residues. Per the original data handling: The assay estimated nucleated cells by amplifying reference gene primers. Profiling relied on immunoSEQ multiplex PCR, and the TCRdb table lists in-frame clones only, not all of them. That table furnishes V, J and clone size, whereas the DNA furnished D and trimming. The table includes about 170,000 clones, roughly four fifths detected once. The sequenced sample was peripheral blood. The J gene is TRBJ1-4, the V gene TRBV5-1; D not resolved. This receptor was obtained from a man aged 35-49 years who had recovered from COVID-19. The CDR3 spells CASSLGSGLNEKLFF. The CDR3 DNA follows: TGCGCCAGCAGCTTGGGGAGCGGACTTAATGAAAAACTGTTTTTT.